This T cell receptor (beta chain) was sequenced during a study of blood T cell repertoires in COVID-19. Sequenced by immunoSEQ multiplex PCR; TCRdb stores in-frame clones only, minus some. This sample has 210,000 or so clones, with 70% to 90% found just once. Germline V gene data show CDR1 as SGHRS and CDR2 as YFSETQ. The germline V and J ends were trimmed by 1 base and 1 base, with 5 bases remaining between them. The CDR3 extends over 13 amino acids. The sample taken for sequencing was peripheral blood. The source of this sequence is a woman between 40 and 55 years old with acute or convalescent COVID-19. The chain links TRBV5-1 to TRBJ1-1; no definite D call. The CDR3 region is CASSLFQNTEAFF. The CDR3 DNA sequence: TGCGCCAGCAGCTTGTTCCAGAACACTGAAGCTTTCTTT.